This TCR beta chain was profiled in a study of molecular identifiers for immune sequencing clone quantification. Broader study findings: Clones above 20 RNA copies contained over 98% of effector molecules but under 1% of naive ones.

J was trimmed by 4 bases and V by 1 base; bases with no gene match: 10. This CDR3 has 16 amino acids. Looked up from germline, CDR1 is LGHNA and CDR2 is YSLEER. Generation of bulk TCR libraries relied on previously described methods and listed TCR primers. TCRdb recomputed calls from the PCR reads with MiXCR, one row per CDR3 protein. The data show approximately 630,000 distinct CDR3 sequences, 25% seen once. This clonotype was detected ten times or more. The antigen remains undetermined. The sequenced material came from naive CD8+ T cells from blood, with Jurkat cell RNA spiked in. The subset denotes: FACS-sorted CD8+CD4-CCR7+CD45RA+ naive T cells. The receptor comes from a human donor in good health. Some libraries in this study had Jurkat cell RNA spiked in. The chain is built from TRBV4-3 and TRBJ2-7, with TRBD2 matching over 7 bases. The chain's CDR3 is CASSQGAGGGWYEQYF. The CDR3 DNA sequence: TGCGCCAGCAGCCAAGGAGCGGGCGGGGGATGGTACGAGCAGTACTTC.